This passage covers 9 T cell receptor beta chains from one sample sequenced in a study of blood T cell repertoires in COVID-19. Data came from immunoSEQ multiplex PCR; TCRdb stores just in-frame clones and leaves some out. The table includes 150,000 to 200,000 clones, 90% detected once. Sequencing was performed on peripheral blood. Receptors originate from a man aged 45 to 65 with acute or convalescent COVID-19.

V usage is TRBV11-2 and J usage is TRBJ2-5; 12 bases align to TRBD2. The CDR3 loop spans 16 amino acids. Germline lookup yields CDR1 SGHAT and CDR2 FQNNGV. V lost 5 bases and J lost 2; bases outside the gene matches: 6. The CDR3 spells CASSLMTSGSQETQYF. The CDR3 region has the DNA TGTGCCAGCAGCCTAATGACTAGCGGGAGTCAAGAGACCCAGTACTTC.

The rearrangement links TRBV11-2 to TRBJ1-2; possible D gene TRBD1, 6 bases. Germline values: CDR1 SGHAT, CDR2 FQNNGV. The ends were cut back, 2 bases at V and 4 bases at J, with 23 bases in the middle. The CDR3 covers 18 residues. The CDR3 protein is CASSLRGGPGARGYGYTF. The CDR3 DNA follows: TGTGCCAGCAGCTTACGGGGGGGACCGGGGGCGCGTGGCTATGGCTACACCTTC. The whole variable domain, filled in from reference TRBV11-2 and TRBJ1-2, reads EAGVAQSPRYKIIEKRQSVAFWCNPISGHATLYWYQQILGQGPKLLIQFQNNGVVDDSQLPKDRFSAERLKGVDSTLKIQPAKLEDSAVYLCASSLRGGPGARGYGYTFGSGTRLTVV.

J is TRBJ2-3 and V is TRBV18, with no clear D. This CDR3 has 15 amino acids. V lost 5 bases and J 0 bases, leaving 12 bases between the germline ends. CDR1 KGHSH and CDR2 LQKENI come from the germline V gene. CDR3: CASSSRTSSTDTQYF. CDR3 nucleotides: TGTGCCAGCTCATCAAGAACTTCTAGCACAGATACGCAGTATTTT. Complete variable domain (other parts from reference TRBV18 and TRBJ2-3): NAGVMQNPRHLVRRRGQEARLRCSPMKGHSHVYWYRQLPEEGLKFMVYLQKENIIDESGMPKERFSAEFPKEGPSILRIQQVVRGDSAAYFCASSSRTSSTDTQYFGPGTRLTVL.

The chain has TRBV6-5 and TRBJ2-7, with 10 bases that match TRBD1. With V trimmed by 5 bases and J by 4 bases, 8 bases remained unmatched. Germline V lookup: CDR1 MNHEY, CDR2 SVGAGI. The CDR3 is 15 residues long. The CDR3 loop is CASSLRDRGEYEQYV. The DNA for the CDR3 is TGTGCCAGCAGTCTCCGGGACAGGGGCGAATACGAGCAGTACGTC.

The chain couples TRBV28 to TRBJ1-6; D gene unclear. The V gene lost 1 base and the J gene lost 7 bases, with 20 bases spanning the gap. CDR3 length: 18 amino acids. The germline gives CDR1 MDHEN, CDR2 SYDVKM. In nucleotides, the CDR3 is TGTGCCAGCAGTTTATCCGCCCCTCAGGTCAGGTTGAATTCACCCCTCCACTTT. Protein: CASSLSAPQVRLNSPLHF. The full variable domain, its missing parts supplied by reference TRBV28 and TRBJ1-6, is DVKVTQSSRYLVKRTGEKVFLECVQDMDHENMFWYRQDPGLGLRLIYFSYDVKMKEKGDIPEGYSVSREKKERFSLILESASTNQTSMYLCASSLSAPQVRLNSPLHFGNGTRLTVT.

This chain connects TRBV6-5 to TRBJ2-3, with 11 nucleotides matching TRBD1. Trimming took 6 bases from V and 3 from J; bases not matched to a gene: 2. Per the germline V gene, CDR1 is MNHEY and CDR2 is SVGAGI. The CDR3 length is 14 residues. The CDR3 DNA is TGTGCCAGCAGGGGGACAGGGGGGACAGATACGCAGTATTTT. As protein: CASRGTGGTDTQYF.

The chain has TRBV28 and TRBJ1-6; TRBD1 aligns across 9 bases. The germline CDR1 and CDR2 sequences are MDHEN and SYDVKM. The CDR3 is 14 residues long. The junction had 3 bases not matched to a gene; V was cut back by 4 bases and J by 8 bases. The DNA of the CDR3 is TGTGCCAGCAGTTCGGGACAGGGCGATTCACCCCTCCACTTT. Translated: CASSSGQGDSPLHF.

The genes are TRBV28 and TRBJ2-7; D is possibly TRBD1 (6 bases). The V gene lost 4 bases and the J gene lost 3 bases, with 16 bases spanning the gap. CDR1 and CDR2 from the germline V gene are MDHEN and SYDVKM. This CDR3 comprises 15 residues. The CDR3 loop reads CASSSPGTQNYEQYF. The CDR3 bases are TGTGCCAGCAGTTCGCCCGGGACACAGAACTACGAGCAGTACTTC.

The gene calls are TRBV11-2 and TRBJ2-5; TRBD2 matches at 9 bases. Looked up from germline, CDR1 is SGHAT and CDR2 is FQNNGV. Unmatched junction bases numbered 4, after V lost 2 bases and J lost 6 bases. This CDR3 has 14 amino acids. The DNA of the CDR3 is TGTGCCAGCAGCTTATTGCGGGGGGGTCAGACCCAGTACTTC. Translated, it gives CASSLLRGGQTQYF. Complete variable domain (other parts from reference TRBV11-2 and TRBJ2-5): EAGVAQSPRYKIIEKRQSVAFWCNPISGHATLYWYQQILGQGPKLLIQFQNNGVVDDSQLPKDRFSAERLKGVDSTLKIQPAKLEDSAVYLCASSLLRGGQTQYFGPGTRLLVL.